This T cell receptor beta chain originates from a study of CD8 T cells in Susac syndrome. As to this clonotype: Its specificity is unknown.

Study-level points and caveats: In its TCR sequencing and HLA analysis, the study acknowledged that the number of individuals was relatively small.

The multiple sclerosis controls were treatment-naive patients with relapsing-remitting disease that was stable or active. Bulk CD8+ and CD4+ cells came from magnetic negative isolation; CD8+ TEMRA by FACS. It was with random hexamers that roughly 0.5 to 1 ug RNA was reverse transcribed. immunoSEQ multiplex PCR amplified TCR beta CDR3 across 54 Vbeta, 13 Jbeta. TCRdb re-called the immunoSEQ multiplex PCR reads with MiXCR, one entry per CDR3 protein. The data hold approximately 230,000 distinct CDR3 sequences, with about 94% observed a single time. Trimming removed 6 bases from V and 9 bases from J, with 17 bases in between. CDR1 and CDR2 from the germline V gene are SEHNR and FQNEAQ (reference sequence). The CDR3 extends over 14 amino acids.

This clonotype originated in a human donor with multiple sclerosis. J is TRBJ1-4 and V is TRBV7-9; D remains ambiguous. The sample comprised CD4+ T cells from PBMCs. CDR3 sequence reads: CASSDSTDPKKLFF. CDR3 coding DNA: TGTGCCAGCAGTGATTCGACGGATCCGAAAAAACTGTTTTTT.